Below are 25 T cell receptor beta chains sequenced from a single sample in a study of CD8+ T cells in alopecia areata. Extracted from the samples, RNA was reverse transcribed into cDNA to serve as the sequencing template. Assay: immunoSEQ multiplex PCR; the TCRdb copy retains only in-frame clones and omits some. The repertoire holds 130,000 to 150,000 clones, with around 50% as singletons. The sequenced sample consisted of CD4+ T cells sorted from blood. These receptors were obtained from a human donor with alopecia areata.

The DNA for the CDR3 is TGTGCCAGCAGACCAGCGGGAGACTACGAGCAGTACTTC. Its translation is CASRPAGDYEQYF. The chain combines TRBV28 with TRBJ2-7, with 8 bases aligning to TRBD2. Germline V CDR1 and CDR2: MDHEN, SYDVKM. V lost 6 bases, J lost 3 bases, and 4 bases stayed unmatched. This CDR3 has 13 residues.

The chain joins TRBV30 to TRBJ1-5; D perhaps matches TRBD1 (5 bases). CDR3 length: 16 amino acids. Trimming removed 5 bases at V and 2 bases at J, with 19 bases between. Germline CDR1 is GTSNPN and CDR2 is SVGIG (reference sequence). CDR3 nucleotide sequence: TGTGCCTGGCGACGACCGGGACTTTGGGGCAATCAGCCCCAGCATTTT. It is translated as CAWRRPGLWGNQPQHF.

This clone was detected only a few times. V and J are TRBV29-1 and TRBJ2-5; tentative D call: TRBD1 (5 bases). The CDR3 sequence is 11 residues long. Germline V CDR1 and CDR2: SQVTM, ANQGSEA. Trimming removed 4 bases from V and 5 bases from J, with 8 bases in between. The CDR3 reads CSVARVETQYF. The DNA for the CDR3 is TGCAGCGTTGCCAGGGTGGAGACCCAGTACTTC.

The V and J genes are TRBV28 and TRBJ2-7; D is perhaps TRBD2 (5 bases). In germline, CDR1 is MDHEN, CDR2 SYDVKM. The length of the CDR3 is 10 residues. V shed 8 bases and J shed 6 bases, with 8 bases lying between them. The CDR3 protein is CASGRVEQYF. As DNA, the CDR3 is TGTGCCAGCGGGCGGGTCGAGCAGTACTTC.

The rearrangement joins TRBV13 to TRBJ2-3, with a tentative D call TRBD2 (6 bases). From germline, CDR1 is PRHDT and CDR2 FYEKMQ (reference sequence). The CDR3 runs 16 residues. Between the trimmed V and J ends, which lost 5 bases and 0 bases, there was a span of 15 bases. In DNA, the CDR3 is TGTGCCAGCAGCCGAAAAACTGGGGGGAGCACAGATACGCAGTATTTT. It codes for CASSRKTGGSTDTQYF.

V gene TRBV7-2 combines with J gene TRBJ2-3; TRBD2 matches at 12 bases. In germline, CDR1 is SGHTA, CDR2 FQGNSA. CDR3 length equals 15 residues. J was trimmed by 3 bases and V by 3 bases; bases with no gene match: 1. In nucleotides, the CDR3 is TGTGCCAGCAGCTTCGGACTAGCGGGGACAGATACGCAGTATTTT. Its protein is CASSFGLAGTDTQYF.

This chain uses TRBV7-8 with TRBJ2-7; TRBD1 matches 9 bases. V was clipped by 5 bases and J by 0 bases; unmatched bases: 5. Per the germline V gene, CDR1 is SGHVS and CDR2 is FQNEAQ. This CDR3 is 15 amino acids long. The CDR3 here is CASSRDRVSSYEQYF. DNA for the CDR3: TGTGCCAGCAGCCGGGACAGGGTGAGCTCCTACGAGCAGTACTTC. Combining the CDR3 with reference TRBV7-8 and TRBJ2-7 gives the whole variable domain GAGVSQSPRYKVAKRGQDVALRCDPISGHVSLFWYQQALGQGPEFLTYFQNEAQLDKSGLPSDRFFAERPEGSVSTLKIQRTQQEDSAVYLCASSRDRVSSYEQYFGPGTRLTVT.

This chain links TRBV19 with TRBJ2-1, with D unclear. With 7 bases removed from V and 7 bases from J, the gap between germline ends came to 11 bases. CDR3 size: 12 residues. Germline loops: CDR1 LNHDA, CDR2 SQIVND (reference sequence). CDR3 sequence reads: CASISASNEQFF. DNA of the CDR3: TGTGCCAGTATTTCAGCGTCGAATGAGCAGTTCTTC. Using reference TRBV19 and TRBJ2-1 for the parts outside the CDR3, the full variable domain is DGGITQSPKYLFRKEGQNVTLSCEQNLNHDAMYWYRQDPGQGLRLIYYSQIVNDFQKGDIAEGYSVSREKKESFPLTVTSAQKNPTAFYLCASISASNEQFFGPGTRLTVL.

The chain recombines TRBV28 with TRBJ2-7, with D possibly being TRBD1 (7 bases). V was shortened by 6 bases and J by 10 bases, with 22 bases between the two germline ends. CDR1 MDHEN and CDR2 SYDVKM come from the germline V gene. The CDR3 covers 14 residues. CDR3: CASSSPGRGDRQYF. CDR3 nucleotide sequence: TGTGCCAGCAGCTCACCTGGCAGGGGGGACCGACAGTACTTC.

The V and J genes are TRBV5-1 and TRBJ2-1; tentative D call: TRBD2 (5 bases). The V and J ends lost 5 bases and 0 bases respectively, with 12 bases between them. This CDR3 is 15 amino acids long. Germline V CDR1 and CDR2: SGHRS, YFSETQ. The CDR3 here is CASRSRESSYNEQFF. In DNA, the CDR3 is TGCGCCAGCAGGTCGAGGGAGAGCTCCTACAATGAGCAGTTCTTC.

The chain employs TRBV5-1 and TRBJ2-7; TRBD2 matches 10 bases. Germline V gene data show CDR1 as SGHRS and CDR2 as YFSETQ. Losses at the gene ends were 0 bases for V and 2 bases for J; bases not matched to a gene: 8. CDR3 length equals 17 residues. As DNA, the CDR3 is TGCGCCAGCAGCTTGGGCCCTAGCGGGAGAGAGGCCTACGAGCAGTACTTC. As protein: CASSLGPSGREAYEQYF.

The chain has TRBV15 and TRBJ2-5; 11 positions agree with TRBD2. The CDR3 covers 15 residues. Germline CDR1 reads LNHNV; CDR2 reads YYDKDF (reference sequence). The ends lost 3 bases at V and 7 bases at J; junction bases unmatched: 7. The CDR3 DNA follows: TGTGCCACCAGCAGTGATCTAGCGGGAGGCGGGACCCAGTACTTC. It encodes CATSSDLAGGGTQYF.

There are a few counts of this clone. The J gene is TRBJ1-4, the V gene TRBV28; the D gene is possibly TRBD1 (6 bases). This CDR3 is 14 amino acids long. CDR1 and CDR2 (germline): MDHEN, SYDVKM. The V end lost 7 bases, the J end lost 7 bases, and 16 bases lay between the germline ends. The chain's CDR3 is CASNKGGSGEKLFF. The CDR3 DNA reads as TGTGCCAGCAACAAAGGGGGGAGTGGTGAAAAACTGTTTTTT.

This chain links TRBV30 with TRBJ1-4, with D unclear. V gave up 2 bases and J gave up 8 bases, with 15 bases separating them. The germline V gene encodes CDR1 GTSNPN and CDR2 SVGIG (reference sequence). There are 14 residues in the CDR3. The CDR3 reads CAWSRASNGEKLFF. The CDR3 DNA is TGTGCCTGGAGTAGGGCCTCAAATGGGGAAAAACTGTTTTTT.

The chain joins TRBV29-1 to TRBJ2-4; D is uncertain. This CDR3 is built from 13 residues. Trimming left V 3 bases short and J 0 bases short, with 6 bases between. Germline CDR1 reads SQVTM; CDR2 reads ANQGSEA. In nucleotides, the CDR3 is TGCAGCGTTGATATGGGAGCCAAAAACATTCAGTACTTC. Its translation: CSVDMGAKNIQYF.

The rearrangement links TRBV30 to TRBJ1-1; D is unclear. The CDR3 has 11 amino acids. V gave up 0 bases and J gave up 4 bases, with 3 bases separating them. The germline V gene has CDR1 GTSNPN and CDR2 SVGIG (reference sequence). CDR3 sequence reads: CAWSVFTEAFF. CDR3 nucleotide sequence: TGTGCCTGGAGTGTATTCACTGAAGCTTTCTTT.

V is TRBV29-1 and J is TRBJ1-1, with no clear D. There are 12 residues in the CDR3. Germline CDR1 and CDR2: SQVTM and ANQGSEA. The V end lost 5 bases, the J end lost 3 bases, and 10 bases lay between the germline ends. CDR3 residues: CSVSEQYTEAFF. The CDR3 DNA sequence: TGCAGCGTTTCTGAACAATACACTGAAGCTTTCTTT.

CDR3 nucleotide sequence: TGTGCCAGCAGAAAAGGGACAGAGACAGGCTACGAGCAGTACTTC. It yields the protein CASRKGTETGYEQYF. The rearrangement joins TRBV7-8 to TRBJ2-7; 7 bases agree with TRBD1. The CDR3 spans 15 residues. CDR1 is SGHVS, CDR2 FQNEAQ, per germline. With V trimmed by 6 bases and J by 3 bases, 11 bases remained unmatched.

The chain carries TRBV5-4 and TRBJ2-3; 11 nucleotides line up with TRBD2. V trimming: 1 base; J trimming: 3 bases; junction bases outside the gene matches: 4. Germline V gene data show CDR1 as SGHNT and CDR2 as YYREEE (reference sequence). The CDR3 consists of 16 residues. CDR3 bases: TGTGCCAGCAGCTTGCTCCTAGCGGGAGGAACAGATACGCAGTATTTT. The encoded protein is CASSLLLAGGTDTQYF.

This clone was seen only a few times. The chain employs TRBV5-1 and TRBJ2-7; the D gene could be TRBD1 or TRBD2 (6 bases each). V was trimmed by 4 bases and J by 4 bases, leaving 21 bases between them. Germline-derived CDR1 and CDR2 are SGHRS and YFSETQ. This CDR3 has 16 amino acids. The CDR3 spells CASSPQAPGALYEQYF. In DNA, the CDR3 is TGCGCCAGCAGCCCCCAAGCCCCGGGGGCCCTTTACGAGCAGTACTTC.

The rearrangement links TRBV29-1 to TRBJ2-7; TRBD1 matches 7 bases. The CDR3 is made up of 12 amino acids. Germline trimming cut 8 bases from V and 4 bases from J; bases unmatched to any gene: 8. The germline CDR1 and CDR2 sequences are SQVTM and ANQGSEA. The CDR3: CSIRDSQYEQYF. CDR3 coding DNA: TGCAGCATTCGGGACAGCCAATACGAGCAGTACTTC.

This clone was seen more than once but under ten times. V gene TRBV29-1 combines with J gene TRBJ2-3, with 8 bases fitting TRBD2. Germline CDR1 reads SQVTM; CDR2 reads ANQGSEA. CDR3 length: 13 amino acids. Trimming cost V 7 bases and J 1 base; bases outside gene matches: 4. The CDR3 DNA sequence: TGCAGCGGGAGACTAGCGCGCACAGATACGCAGTATTTT. It translates to CSGRLARTDTQYF.

The chain uses TRBV6-5 and TRBJ2-7; possible D gene TRBD2, 6 bases. The CDR3 sequence is 14 residues long. CDR1 is MNHEY and CDR2 is SVGAGI in the germline V gene. V lost 8 bases and J 3 bases, leaving 17 bases between the germline ends. CDR3 sequence: CASPSVEGGYEQYF. The CDR3 DNA is TGTGCCAGCCCGTCTGTCGAGGGAGGCTACGAGCAGTACTTC.

The CDR3 nucleotides are TGTGCCAGCAGTGGGGCCGAAAAAAGGTCCAAAAACATTCAGTACTTC. It encodes CASSGAEKRSKNIQYF. This chain links TRBV28 with TRBJ2-4; TRBD1 is a possible D gene (5 bases). With 5 bases removed from V and 2 bases from J, the gap between germline ends came to 16 bases. CDR3 length equals 16 residues. In germline, CDR1 is MDHEN, CDR2 SYDVKM.

The chain joins TRBV2 to TRBJ2-3, with D perhaps TRBD2 (5 bases). The V gene's germline CDR1 is SNHLY and CDR2 FYNNEI. The CDR3 totals 15 residues. The germline V and J ends were trimmed by 4 bases and 0 bases, with 11 bases remaining between them. In DNA form, the CDR3 reads TGTGCCAGCAGTGTGGACTTTTCTAGCACAGATACGCAGTATTTT. It specifies CASSVDFSSTDTQYF.